This is a list of T cell receptor beta chains from one sample in a study of CD8+CD57+ T cells in acquired aplastic anemia. TCRdb reprocessed the reads with MiXCR, giving one entry per CDR3 protein. The sample yields approximately 200,000 distinct CDR3 sequences, 64% seen once. The source material was sorted CD4+, CD8+, or CD8+CD57+ T cells (not recorded which) from PBMCs. These receptors were collected from a human donor with severe aplastic anemia or a healthy control (not recorded which). Both conserved end residues are part of each CDR3. D genes are given only for firm matches. The size field is filled for only some rows; it gives once, few, many or a size class.

D gene,J gene,clone size,V gene,CDR3 protein,CDR3 DNA
NA,TRBJ1-1,NA,TRBV19,CASSISMEGQKAFF,TGTGCCAGTAGTATAAGCATGGAGGGACAAAAAGCTTTCTTT
TRBD1,TRBJ2-3,NA,TRBV10-3,CAISERGTAASRDTQYF,TGTGCCATCAGTGAAAGGGGGACAGCGGCGAGCAGGGATACGCAGTATTTT
NA,TRBJ1-6,NA,TRBV7-3,CASSLMSQGSPLHF,TGTGCCAGCAGCTTAATGTCACAGGGATCACCCCTCCACTTT
TRBD2,TRBJ2-3,NA,TRBV7-9,CASSLLAGVTDTQYF,TGTGCCAGCAGTCTTCTAGCGGGAGTCACAGATACGCAGTATTTT
NA,TRBJ1-2,NA,TRBV7-9,CASSLNREGHGYTF,TGTGCCAGCAGCTTAAACAGGGAGGGCCATGGCTACACCTTC
NA,TRBJ2-7,NA,TRBV7-8,CASSLLVSYEQYF,TGTGCCAGCAGCTTACTAGTCTCCTACGAGCAGTACTTC
NA,TRBJ2-5,NA,TRBV5-1,CATGTGSYQETQYF,TGCGCCACAGGTACGGGGTCGTACCAAGAGACCCAGTACTTC
TRBD1,TRBJ1-2,many,TRBV14,CASSHQTGLNYGYTF,TGTGCCAGCAGCCACCAGACAGGGCTCAACTATGGCTACACCTTC
TRBD2,TRBJ2-5,NA,TRBV19,CASSIKDIGASGSETQYF,TGTGCCAGTAGTATCAAAGATATCGGGGCTAGCGGGAGTGAGACCCAGTACTTC
NA,TRBJ2-2,many,TRBV20-1,CSANSQLQHNTGELFF,TGCAGTGCTAATTCGCAGTTACAACATAACACCGGGGAGCTGTTTTTT
NA,TRBJ1-1,NA,TRBV29-1,CSVEEHIGVEAFF,TGCAGCGTTGAAGAGCACATTGGTGTCGAAGCTTTCTTT
TRBD2,TRBJ2-1,many,TRBV9,CASSSQTSVDEQFF,TGTGCCAGCAGCTCCCAGACTAGCGTCGATGAGCAGTTCTTC
NA,TRBJ1-4,few,TRBV7-8,CASSSTLRGEKLFF,TGTGCCAGCAGCTCGACACTACGAGGGGAAAAACTGTTTTTT
TRBD1,TRBJ1-5,NA,TRBV20-1,CSARGGGGNNQPQHF,TGCAGTGCTAGAGGGGGAGGGGGCAACAATCAGCCCCAGCATTTT
TRBD1,TRBJ2-7,NA,TRBV2,CASEKGATYEQYF,TGTGCCAGCGAGAAGGGGGCAACCTACGAGCAGTACTTC
TRBD2,TRBJ2-3,many,TRBV7-3,CASSSGLAGGLRTDTQYF,TGTGCCAGCAGCTCGGGACTAGCGGGGGGGTTGCGCACAGATACGCAGTATTTT
TRBD2,TRBJ2-5,NA,TRBV7-8,CASSHALGLAAFQETQYF,TGTGCCAGCAGCCATGCGCTGGGACTAGCGGCTTTCCAAGAGACCCAGTACTTC
NA,TRBJ2-3,NA,TRBV29-1,CSVARGGGFADTQYF,TGCAGCGTTGCACGTGGGGGGGGCTTCGCAGATACGCAGTATTTT
TRBD1,TRBJ1-1,once,TRBV6-1,CASSEAEDRATEAFF,TGTGCCAGCAGTGAAGCTGAGGACAGGGCCACTGAAGCTTTCTTT
NA,TRBJ1-2,once,TRBV7-3,CASSLTSVEDYGYNF,TGTGCCAGCAGCTTAACCTCAGTGGAAGACTATGGCTACAACTTC
NA,TRBJ2-4,NA,TRBV24-1,CATSDSDPTGYGIQYF,TGTGCCACCAGTGATTCGGACCCTACGGGCTACGGCATTCAGTACTTC
NA,TRBJ2-5,many,TRBV20-1,CSARDRDRLGETQYF,TGCAGTGCTAGAGATCGGGACCGTCTAGGGGAGACCCAGTACTTC
NA,TRBJ1-5,NA,TRBV20-1,CRSNDSNQPQHF,TGCAGGTCGAACGATAGCAATCAGCCCCAGCATTTT
TRBD1,TRBJ2-1,NA,TRBV11-2,CASSLALWGQGIRDEQFF,TGTGCCAGCAGCTTAGCTCTCTGGGGACAGGGAATTCGGGATGAGCAGTTCTTC
NA,TRBJ2-7,few,TRBV10-3,CAIRQGLDGYEQYF,TGTGCCATCAGGCAGGGGCTGGACGGTTACGAGCAGTACTTC
NA,TRBJ2-1,few,TRBV10-1,CASSGPGRQGFNEQFF,TGCGCCAGCAGTGGACCCGGACGCCAGGGGTTCAATGAGCAGTTCTTC
TRBD1,TRBJ1-4,NA,TRBV24-1,CATSVGRGRGVTNEKLFF,TGTGCCACCAGTGTGGGCAGGGGCAGGGGGGTAACTAATGAAAAACTGTTTTTT
NA,TRBJ2-2,NA,TRBV5-1,CASSLSSTNTGELFF,TGCGCCAGCAGCTTGTCGTCTACGAACACCGGGGAGCTGTTTTTT
NA,TRBJ1-2,NA,TRBV10-3,CAITLDKSYGYTF,TGTGCCATCACTTTGGACAAGTCCTATGGCTACACCTTC
TRBD1,TRBJ2-5,NA,TRBV12-5,CASRSTESGRGLETQYF,TGTGCCAGCAGATCTACGGAGTCAGGTAGGGGGCTGGAGACCCAGTACTTC
NA,TRBJ2-5,many,TRBV5-6,CASSWPRDSQETQYF,TGTGCCAGCAGCTGGCCTCGGGACTCCCAAGAGACCCAGTACTTC
NA,TRBJ2-7,NA,TRBV6-5,CASSRTSYEQYF,TGTGCCAGCAGTCGTACAAGCTACGAGCAGTACTTC
TRBD1,TRBJ1-2,NA,TRBV15,CATSRSTGGATYGYTF,TGTGCCACCAGCAGATCTACAGGGGGCGCTACCTATGGCTACACCTTC
NA,TRBJ2-4,NA,TRBV20-1,CSALPVAVAKNIQYF,TGCAGTGCTCTACCGGTAGCGGTAGCCAAAAACATTCAGTACTTC
TRBD1,TRBJ1-2,NA,TRBV29-1,CSGGQGGGYGYTF,TGCAGCGGTGGACAGGGGGGTGGATATGGCTACACCTTC
NA,TRBJ1-5,NA,TRBV2,CASSEGWANQPQHF,TGTGCCAGCAGTGAGGGGTGGGCGAATCAGCCCCAGCATTTT
NA,TRBJ2-7,NA,TRBV5-6,CASRLQVTSYEQYF,TGTGCCAGCAGGCTACAAGTTACCTCCTACGAGCAGTACTTC
NA,TRBJ2-1,few,TRBV19,CASKRAGDEQFF,TGTGCCAGTAAAAGGGCTGGGGACGAGCAGTTCTTC
NA,TRBJ2-7,NA,TRBV5-1,CASSPGPGNHEQYF,TGCGCCAGCAGCCCGGGCCCGGGAAATCACGAGCAGTACTTC
NA,TRBJ1-3,NA,TRBV7-3,CASSDLRGGGNTIYF,TGTGCCAGCAGCGATTTAAGGGGGGGAGGAAACACCATATATTTT
TRBD1,TRBJ1-2,NA,TRBV24-1,CATSETGWNGYTF,TGTGCCACCAGTGAGACAGGGTGGAATGGCTACACCTTC
TRBD2,TRBJ2-2,NA,TRBV11-3,CASSPRTSGGASELFF,TGTGCCAGCAGCCCAAGGACTAGCGGGGGGGCATCGGAGCTGTTTTTT
TRBD2,TRBJ2-7,many,TRBV12-3/TRBV12-4,CASSFGTSWNEQYF,TGTGCCAGCAGTTTCGGGACTAGCTGGAACGAGCAGTACTTC
NA,TRBJ2-3,NA,TRBV13,CASTADTQYF,TGTGCCAGCACCGCAGATACGCAGTATTTT
NA,TRBJ1-5,NA,TRBV19,CASSMGRLNQPQHF,TGTGCCAGTAGTATGGGCAGGCTCAATCAGCCCCAGCATTTT
NA,TRBJ1-1,NA,TRBV10-3,CAISESSRGEAFF,TGTGCCATCAGTGAGTCTTCGAGGGGAGAAGCTTTCTTT
NA,TRBJ1-5,once,TRBV7-3,CASTDRAINQPQHF,TGTGCCAGCACGGACCGGGCCATAAATCAGCCCCAGCATTTT